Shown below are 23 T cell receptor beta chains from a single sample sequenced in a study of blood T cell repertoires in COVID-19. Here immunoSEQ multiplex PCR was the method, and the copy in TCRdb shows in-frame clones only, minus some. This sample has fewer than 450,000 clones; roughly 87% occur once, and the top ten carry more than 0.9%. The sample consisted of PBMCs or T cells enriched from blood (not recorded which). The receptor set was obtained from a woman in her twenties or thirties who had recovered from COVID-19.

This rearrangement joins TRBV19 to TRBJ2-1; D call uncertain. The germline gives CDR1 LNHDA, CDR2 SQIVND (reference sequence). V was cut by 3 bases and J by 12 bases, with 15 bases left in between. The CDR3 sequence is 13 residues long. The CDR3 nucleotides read TGTGCCAGTAGTATTTCTAACCGAGCCGGGCAGTTCTTC. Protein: CASSISNRAGQFF.

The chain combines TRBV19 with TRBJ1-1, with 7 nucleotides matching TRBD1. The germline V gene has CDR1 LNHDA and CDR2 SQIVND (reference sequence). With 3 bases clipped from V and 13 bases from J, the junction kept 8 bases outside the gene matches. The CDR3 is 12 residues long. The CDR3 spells CASSIGTDLFFF. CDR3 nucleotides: TGTGCCAGTAGTATCGGGACAGATCTATTTTTCTTT.

CDR3 bases: TGCGCCAGCAGCCACCTCCGAGGGGGGGGTGAGGAAAAACTGTTTTTT. As protein: CASSHLRGGGEEKLFF. The rearrangement links TRBV4-3 to TRBJ1-4; the D gene is possibly TRBD1 (6 bases). The CDR3 is made up of 16 amino acids. The V gene's germline CDR1 is LGHNA and CDR2 YSLEER. Trimming removed 3 bases at V and 8 bases at J, with 19 bases between.

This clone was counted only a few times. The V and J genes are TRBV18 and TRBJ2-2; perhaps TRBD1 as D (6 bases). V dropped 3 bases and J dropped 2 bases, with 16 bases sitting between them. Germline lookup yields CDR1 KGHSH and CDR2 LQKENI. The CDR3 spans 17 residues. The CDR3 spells CASSPPSNRVNTGELFF. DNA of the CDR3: TGTGCCAGCTCACCTCCTTCGAACAGGGTAAACACCGGGGAGCTGTTTTTT.

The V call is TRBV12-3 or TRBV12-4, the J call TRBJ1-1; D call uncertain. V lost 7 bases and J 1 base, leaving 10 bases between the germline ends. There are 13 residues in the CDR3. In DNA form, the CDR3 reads TGTGCCAGCAAAACAGTCGCGAACACTGAAGCTTTCTTT. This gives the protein CASKTVANTEAFF.

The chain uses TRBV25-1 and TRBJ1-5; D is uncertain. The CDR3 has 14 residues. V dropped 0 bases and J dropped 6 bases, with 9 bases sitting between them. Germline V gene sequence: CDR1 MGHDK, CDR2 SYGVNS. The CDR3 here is CASSEYGPSQPQHF. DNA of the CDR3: TGTGCCAGCAGTGAATATGGGCCGAGTCAGCCCCAGCATTTT.

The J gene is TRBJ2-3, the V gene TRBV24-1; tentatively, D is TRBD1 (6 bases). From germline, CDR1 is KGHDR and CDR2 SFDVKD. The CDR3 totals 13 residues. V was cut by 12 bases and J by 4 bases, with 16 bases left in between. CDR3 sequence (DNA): TGTGCCGCAGGCCAGGGGTACCCAGATACGCAGTATTTT. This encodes CAAGQGYPDTQYF.

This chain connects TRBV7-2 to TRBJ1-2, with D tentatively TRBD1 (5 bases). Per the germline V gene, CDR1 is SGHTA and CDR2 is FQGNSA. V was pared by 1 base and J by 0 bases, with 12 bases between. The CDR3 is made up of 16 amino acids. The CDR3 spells CASSLEGDRANYGYTF. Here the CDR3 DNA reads TGTGCCAGCAGCTTAGAAGGCGACAGAGCTAACTATGGCTACACCTTC.

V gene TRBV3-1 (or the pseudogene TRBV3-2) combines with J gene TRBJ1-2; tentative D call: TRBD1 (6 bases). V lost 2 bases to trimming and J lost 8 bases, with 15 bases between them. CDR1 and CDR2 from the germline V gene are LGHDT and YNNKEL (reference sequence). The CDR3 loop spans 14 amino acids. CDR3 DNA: TGTGCCAGCAGCCAACCCTCCAGGGGCAGCGGCTACACCTTC. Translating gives CASSQPSRGSGYTF.

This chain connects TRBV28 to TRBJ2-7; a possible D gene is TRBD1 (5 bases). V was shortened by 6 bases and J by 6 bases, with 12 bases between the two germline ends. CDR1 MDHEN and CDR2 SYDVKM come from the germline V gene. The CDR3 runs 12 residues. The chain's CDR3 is CASRYQGREQYF. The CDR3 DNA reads TGTGCCAGCAGATACCAGGGTCGCGAGCAGTACTTC.

The CDR3 loop is CASRDTGGSTDTQYF. The CDR3 DNA follows: TGTGCCAGCAGGGATACAGGGGGGAGCACAGATACGCAGTATTTT. The genes are TRBV7-8 and TRBJ2-3; TRBD1 matches at 8 bases. J gave up 0 bases and V 6 bases, and 5 bases lay outside the gene matches. The V gene's germline CDR1 is SGHVS and CDR2 FQNEAQ. The CDR3 spans 15 residues.

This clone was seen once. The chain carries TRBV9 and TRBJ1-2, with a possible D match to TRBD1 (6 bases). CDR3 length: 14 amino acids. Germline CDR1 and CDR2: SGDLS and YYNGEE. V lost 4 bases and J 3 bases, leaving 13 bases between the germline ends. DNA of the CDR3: TGTGCCAGCAGCTTTCGGGACAAAGACTATGGCTACACCTTC. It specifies CASSFRDKDYGYTF.

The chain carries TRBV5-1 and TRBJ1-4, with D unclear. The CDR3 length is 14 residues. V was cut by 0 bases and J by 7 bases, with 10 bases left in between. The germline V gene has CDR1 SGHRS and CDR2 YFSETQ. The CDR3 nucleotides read TGCGCCAGCAGCTTGGTCGGGGAGGGTGAAAAACTGTTTTTT. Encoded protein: CASSLVGEGEKLFF.

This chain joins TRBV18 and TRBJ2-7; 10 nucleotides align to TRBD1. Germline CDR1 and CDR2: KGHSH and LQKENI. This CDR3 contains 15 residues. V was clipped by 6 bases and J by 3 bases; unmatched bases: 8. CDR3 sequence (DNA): TGTGCCAGCTCGCCAGGTGGGACAGGGGACTACGAGCAGTACTTC. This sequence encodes CASSPGGTGDYEQYF.

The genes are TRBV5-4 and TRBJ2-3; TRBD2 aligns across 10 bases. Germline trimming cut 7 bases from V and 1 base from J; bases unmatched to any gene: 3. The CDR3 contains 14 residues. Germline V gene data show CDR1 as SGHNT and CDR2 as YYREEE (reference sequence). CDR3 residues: CASQLAGGTDTQYF. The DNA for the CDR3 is TGTGCCAGCCAGCTAGCGGGGGGCACAGATACGCAGTATTTT.

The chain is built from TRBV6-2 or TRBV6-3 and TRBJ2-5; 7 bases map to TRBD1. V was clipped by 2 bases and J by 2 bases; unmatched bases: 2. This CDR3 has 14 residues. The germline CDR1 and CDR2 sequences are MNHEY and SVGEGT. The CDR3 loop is CASSYRQGQETQYF. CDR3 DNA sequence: TGTGCCAGCAGTTACCGACAGGGACAAGAGACCCAGTACTTC.

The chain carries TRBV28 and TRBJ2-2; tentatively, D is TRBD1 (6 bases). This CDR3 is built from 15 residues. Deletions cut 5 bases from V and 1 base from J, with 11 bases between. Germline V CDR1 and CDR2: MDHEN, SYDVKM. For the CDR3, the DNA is TGTGCCAGCAGTCCCGGACAGCTGAACACCGGGGAGCTGTTTTTT. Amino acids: CASSPGQLNTGELFF.

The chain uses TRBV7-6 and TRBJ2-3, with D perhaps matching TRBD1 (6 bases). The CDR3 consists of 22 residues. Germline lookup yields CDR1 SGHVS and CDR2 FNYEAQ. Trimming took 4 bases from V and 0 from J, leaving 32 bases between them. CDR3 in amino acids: CASSSLARSVGAFVPSTDTQYF. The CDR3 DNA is TGTGCCAGCAGCTCCCTAGCCCGCAGCGTGGGGGCTTTTGTCCCTAGCACAGATACGCAGTATTTT.

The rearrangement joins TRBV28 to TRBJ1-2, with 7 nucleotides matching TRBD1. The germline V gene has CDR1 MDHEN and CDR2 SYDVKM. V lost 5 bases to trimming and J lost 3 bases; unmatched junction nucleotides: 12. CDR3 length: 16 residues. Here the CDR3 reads CASSPGDSPRDYGYTF. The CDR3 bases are TGTGCCAGCAGTCCCGGGGACAGCCCCCGGGACTATGGCTACACCTTC.

The CDR3 DNA reads as TGTGCCAGCAGGGGAGGATCCAGCCCATACAACTCCTATAATTCACCCCTCCACTTT. Translated, it gives CASRGGSSPYNSYNSPLHF. This chain joins TRBV28 and TRBJ1-6; D gene unclear. Trimming removed 6 bases at V and 0 bases at J, with 21 bases between. Per germline, CDR1 MDHEN and CDR2 SYDVKM. The CDR3 totals 19 residues.

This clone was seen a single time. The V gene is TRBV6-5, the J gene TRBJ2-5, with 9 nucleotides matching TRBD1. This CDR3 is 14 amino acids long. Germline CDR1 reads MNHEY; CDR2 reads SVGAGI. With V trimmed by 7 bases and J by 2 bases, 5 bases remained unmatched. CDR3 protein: CASTDDRGQETQYF. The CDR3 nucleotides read TGTGCCAGCACCGACGACAGGGGGCAAGAGACCCAGTACTTC.

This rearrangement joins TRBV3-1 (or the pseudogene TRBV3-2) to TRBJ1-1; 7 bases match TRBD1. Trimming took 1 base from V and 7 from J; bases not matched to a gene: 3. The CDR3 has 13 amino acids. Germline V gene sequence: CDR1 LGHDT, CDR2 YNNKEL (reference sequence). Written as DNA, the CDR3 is TGTGCCAGCAGCCAAGGGGACAGCCGTGAAGCTTTCTTT. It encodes CASSQGDSREAFF.

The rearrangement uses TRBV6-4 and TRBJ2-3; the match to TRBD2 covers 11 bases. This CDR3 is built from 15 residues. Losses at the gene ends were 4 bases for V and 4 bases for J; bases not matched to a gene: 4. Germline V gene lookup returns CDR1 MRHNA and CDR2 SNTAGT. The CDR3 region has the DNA TGTGCCAGCAGTGCCCTAGCGGGGGGCTCAGATACGCAGTATTTT. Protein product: CASSALAGGSDTQYF.